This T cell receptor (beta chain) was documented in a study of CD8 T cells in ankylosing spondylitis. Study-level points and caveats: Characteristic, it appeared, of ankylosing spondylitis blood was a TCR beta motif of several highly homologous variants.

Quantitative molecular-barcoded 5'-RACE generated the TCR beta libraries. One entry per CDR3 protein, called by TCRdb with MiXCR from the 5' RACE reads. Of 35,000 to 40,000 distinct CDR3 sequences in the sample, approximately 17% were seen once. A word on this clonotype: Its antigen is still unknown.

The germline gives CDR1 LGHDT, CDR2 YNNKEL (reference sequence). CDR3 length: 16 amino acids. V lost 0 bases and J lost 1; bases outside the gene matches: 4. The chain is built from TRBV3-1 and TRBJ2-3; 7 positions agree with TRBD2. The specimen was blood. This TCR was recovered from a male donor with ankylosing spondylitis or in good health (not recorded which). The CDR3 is CASSQEWAGGTDTQYF. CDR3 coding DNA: TGTGCCAGCAGCCAAGAGTGGGCGGGGGGCACAGATACGCAGTATTTT.